These 25 T cell receptor beta chains were sequenced from one sample in a study of shared clonotypes between healthy human individuals. Generated by immunoSEQ multiplex PCR, the TCRdb table keeps only in-frame clones and is missing some. The sample consists of 2,500,000 or so clones, 85% to 95% of them appearing once. Input material: naive CD4+ T cells sorted from blood. Specified subset: CD45RA+ positively selected. These receptors were obtained from a man aged 18 to 30 in good health.

The chain recombines TRBV7-2 with TRBJ2-1, with TRBD2 as a possible D gene (6 bases). Germline V gene sequence: CDR1 SGHTA, CDR2 FQGNSA. Trimming shortened V by 5 bases and J by 6 bases, and 14 bases separated the two germline ends. This CDR3 has 14 residues. The CDR3 coding sequence is TGTGCCAGCAGCCGGGTCGGGACTGGCAATGAGCAGTTCTTC. Amino acid sequence: CASSRVGTGNEQFF.

This chain uses TRBV10-3 with TRBJ1-5, with D hard to call. The germline V gene encodes CDR1 ENHRY and CDR2 SYGVKD. V gave up 10 bases and J gave up 3 bases, with 10 bases separating them. The CDR3 covers 12 residues. CDR3 sequence (DNA): TGTGCCACCAACGGGGACAATCAGCCCCAGCATTTT. It encodes CATNGDNQPQHF.

The rearrangement links TRBV9 to TRBJ2-3, with TRBD2 identical over 11 bases. V lost 3 bases, J lost 2 bases, and 14 bases stayed unmatched. CDR3 size: 19 residues. The V gene's germline CDR1 is SGDLS and CDR2 YYNGEE. The CDR3 here is CASSAKLAGGGPDTDTQYF. In DNA, the CDR3 is TGTGCCAGCAGCGCGAAGCTAGCGGGAGGAGGGCCTGACACAGATACGCAGTATTTT.

In the case of this clone: At the DNA level, this CDR3 is encoded by other sequences in the same sample as well. The chain is built from TRBV30 and TRBJ2-3; no definite D call. Trimming cost V 2 bases and J 3 bases, with 6 bases left between them. CDR1 and CDR2 from the germline V gene are GTSNPN and SVGIG (reference sequence). The CDR3 runs to 12 residues. The CDR3 is CAWSPTTDTQYF. The CDR3 DNA follows: TGTGCCTGGAGTCCCACTACAGATACGCAGTATTTT.

On this clone: This specimen includes other DNA sequences encoding the same CDR3. The CDR3, as DNA: TGTGCCAGCAGCTCGGGACTAGCGGGCGCCTACGAGCAGTACTTC. Amino acids: CASSSGLAGAYEQYF. The V and J genes are TRBV7-2 and TRBJ2-7; 12 nucleotides line up with TRBD2. The germline gives CDR1 SGHTA, CDR2 FQGNSA. CDR3 size: 15 residues. J was trimmed by 2 bases and V by 4 bases; bases with no gene match: 3.

V is TRBV6-5 and J is TRBJ2-2; weak D call: TRBD2 (5 bases). Trimming cost V 6 bases and J 7 bases, with 9 bases left between them. The germline V gene encodes CDR1 MNHEY and CDR2 SVGAGI. The CDR3 is 12 amino acids. The CDR3 sequence: CASSEGLGELFF. In DNA form, the CDR3 reads TGTGCCAGCAGCGAAGGACTCGGGGAGCTGTTTTTT.

This clone was seen more than once but under ten times. CDR3 DNA: TGCAGCGATACGACAGGGAACTATGGCTACACCTTC. Its protein product is CSDTTGNYGYTF. V gene TRBV29-1 combines with J gene TRBJ1-2; 7 bases align to TRBD1. CDR3 size: 12 residues. V shed 7 bases, J shed 2 bases, and the junction held 4 bases outside the gene matches. The germline CDR1 and CDR2 sequences are SQVTM and ANQGSEA. The entire variable domain, with the rest obtained from reference TRBV29-1 and TRBJ1-2, is as follows: SAVISQKPSRDICQRGTSLTIQCQVDSQVTMMFWYRQQPGQSLTLIATANQGSEATYESGFVIDKFPISRPNLTFSTLTVSNMSPEDSSIYLCSDTTGNYGYTFGSGTRLTVV.

This clone was recorded a few times. J is TRBJ1-5 and V is TRBV10-2; D ambiguous. V was trimmed by 2 bases and J by 3 bases, leaving 5 bases between them. CDR3 length: 13 amino acids. Germline-derived CDR1 and CDR2 are WSHSY and SAAADI. This CDR3 reads CASSEGLNQPQHF. The CDR3 DNA follows: TGCGCCAGCAGTGAGGGGCTCAATCAGCCCCAGCATTTT.

The V call is TRBV7-9, the J call TRBJ1-5; D is ambiguous. Trimming removed 0 bases from V and 2 bases from J, with 17 bases in between. Germline loops: CDR1 SEHNR, CDR2 FQNEAQ (reference sequence). This CDR3 is 18 amino acids long. The CDR3 DNA follows: TGTGCCAGCAGCTTAGCGGACTCGGGATTTGGGCGCAATCAGCCCCAGCATTTT. It is translated as CASSLADSGFGRNQPQHF.

The J gene is TRBJ1-2, the V gene TRBV10-2; D might be TRBD1 (6 bases). This CDR3 has 13 residues. The V gene's germline CDR1 is WSHSY and CDR2 SAAADI. V lost 3 bases to trimming and J lost 4 bases, with 9 bases between them. CDR3 nucleotide sequence: TGCGCCAGCAGTGAAGGGGGAGCCTATGGCTACACCTTC. It specifies CASSEGGAYGYTF.

The rearrangement links TRBV23-1 to TRBJ2-7, with D perhaps matching TRBD1 (5 bases). TRBV23-1 is annotated as an ORF whose role is uncertain. V was pared by 3 bases and J by 2 bases, with 11 bases between. This CDR3 has 14 residues. This CDR3 is CASSHRTRAYEQYF. DNA of the CDR3: TGCGCCAGCAGTCACCGGACCAGGGCCTACGAGCAGTACTTC.

This chain uses TRBV7-9 with TRBJ2-1; D is possibly TRBD2 (6 bases). Germline V gene lookup returns CDR1 SEHNR and CDR2 FQNEAQ (reference sequence). This CDR3 comprises 16 residues. Deletions cut 2 bases from V and 7 bases from J, with 18 bases between. CDR3 region: CASSLRRDLEVNEQFF. The DNA for the CDR3 is TGTGCCAGCAGCTTAAGACGGGACTTAGAGGTAAATGAGCAGTTCTTC.

The chain joins TRBV19 to TRBJ2-1; TRBD2 matches at 7 bases. V was clipped by 2 bases and J by 7 bases; unmatched bases: 11. The CDR3 contains 16 residues. The germline CDR1 and CDR2 sequences are LNHDA and SQIVND (reference sequence). CDR3 in DNA: TGTGCCAGTAGTATATCTAAAGGGCGGGAGCTGAATGAGCAGTTCTTC. Translating it yields CASSISKGRELNEQFF.

CDR3 in DNA: TGTGCCAGCAGTTCCCAGGGGGCATCTGGGGCCAACGTCCTGACTTTC. It specifies CASSSQGASGANVLTF. This rearrangement joins TRBV7-9 to TRBJ2-6, with 8 bases matching TRBD1. CDR1 is SEHNR and CDR2 is FQNEAQ in the germline V gene (reference sequence). This CDR3 is 16 amino acids long. The trim removed 6 bases at V and 1 base at J, leaving 5 bases unmatched.

V and J are TRBV4-2 and TRBJ2-2; 9 positions agree with TRBD2. CDR3 size: 17 residues. V gave up 0 bases and J gave up 2 bases; unmatched junction bases: 4. In germline, CDR1 is LGHNA, CDR2 YNFKEQ. The CDR3 DNA is TGTGCCAGCAGCCAAGATAGCGGGAGAGCAAACACCGGGGAGCTGTTTTTT. Translating gives CASSQDSGRANTGELFF.

The chain employs TRBV30 and TRBJ2-5; TRBD2 matches 8 bases. V dropped 4 bases and J dropped 4; count of bases not matched to a gene: 5. This CDR3 spans 13 amino acids. The germline V gene encodes CDR1 GTSNPN and CDR2 SVGIG (reference sequence). CDR3 sequence: CAWTVLAAETQYF. The CDR3, as DNA: TGTGCCTGGACTGTACTAGCGGCAGAGACCCAGTACTTC.

The chain links TRBV6-1 to TRBJ1-2; the match to TRBD1 covers 11 bases. Per the germline V gene, CDR1 is MNHNS and CDR2 is SASEGT. Unmatched junction bases numbered 5, after V lost 4 bases and J lost 4 bases. CDR3 length equals 15 residues. The CDR3 sequence is CASSADRGLGYGYTF. The CDR3 DNA follows: TGTGCCAGCAGTGCGGACAGGGGGCTTGGCTATGGCTACACCTTC.

The chain links TRBV6-4 to TRBJ2-7, with 9 nucleotides matching TRBD2. Germline V lookup: CDR1 MRHNA, CDR2 SNTAGT. CDR3 size: 16 residues. V was pared by 9 bases and J by 9 bases, with 21 bases of the junction left unmatched. The CDR3 DNA sequence: TGTGCCAGGGAAACGGATCCCGGGACTAGCCGTAGATGGCAGTACTTC. Amino acids: CARETDPGTSRRWQYF.

This clone was counted a few times. This sequence joins TRBV5-1 and TRBJ1-1; D remains ambiguous. Germline CDR1 and CDR2: SGHRS and YFSETQ. The V end was cut by 0 bases, the J end by 1 base, with 10 bases between. The CDR3 runs to 15 residues. The CDR3 region has the DNA TGCGCCAGCAGCTTGGGGGCGGAGGAGAACACTGAAGCTTTCTTT. It encodes CASSLGAEENTEAFF.

The V call is TRBV10-2, the J call TRBJ2-7; 8 nucleotides match TRBD2. Trimming cost V 2 bases and J 2 bases; bases outside gene matches: 2. The CDR3 consists of 14 residues. Germline CDR1 WSHSY, CDR2 SAAADI. The DNA for the CDR3 is TGCGCCAGCAGTGAGAGCGGGAGCACCTACGAGCAGTACTTC. Protein sequence: CASSESGSTYEQYF.

This clone occurred a few times. The same CDR3 can be traced to other DNA sequences in this sample. This rearrangement joins TRBV11-3 to TRBJ1-1, with D possibly matching TRBD1 (5 bases). The length of the CDR3 is 13 residues. Germline assignment: CDR1 SGHNT and CDR2 YENEEA. Trimming stripped 3 bases from V and 1 base from J, with 6 bases between. CDR3 nucleotides: TGTGCCAGCAGCTTTGGGGGGAACACTGAAGCTTTCTTT. Protein product: CASSFGGNTEAFF.

This clone was recorded once. The chain carries TRBV5-6 and TRBJ2-7; 12 nucleotides match TRBD2. V shed 2 bases and J 0 bases; nucleotides not matched to a gene: 6. The CDR3 has 17 amino acids. Looked up from germline, CDR1 is SGHDT and CDR2 is YYEEEE. CDR3 loop: CASSLLAGGLSSYEQYF. CDR3 DNA: TGTGCCAGCAGCTTACTAGCGGGGGGCTTGAGCTCCTACGAGCAGTACTTC.

The chain has TRBV5-4 and TRBJ1-2; D unclear. This CDR3 comprises 16 residues. The germline CDR1 and CDR2 sequences are SGHNT and YYREEE (reference sequence). V lost 4 bases, J lost 3 bases, and 19 bases lay in between. The CDR3 DNA reads as TGTGCCAGCAGCGGACCGACGGCGGTTTTGGACTATGGCTACACCTTC. This translates into CASSGPTAVLDYGYTF.

The rearrangement joins TRBV11-2 to TRBJ2-3; unclear D gene. This CDR3 spans 15 amino acids. Germline V gene sequence: CDR1 SGHAT, CDR2 FQNNGV. The germline V and J ends were trimmed by 0 bases and 2 bases, with 9 bases remaining between them. The CDR3, as DNA: TGTGCCAGCAGCTTAGATGGCCAGTTCACAGATACGCAGTATTTT. Protein product: CASSLDGQFTDTQYF.

The chain is built from TRBV5-6 and TRBJ1-4; 8 nucleotides agree with TRBD1. In germline, CDR1 is SGHDT, CDR2 YYEEEE. J gave up 7 bases and V 4 bases, and 9 bases lay outside the gene matches. This CDR3 region has 15 residues. CDR3 in DNA: TGTGCCAGCAGCAGATCAACAGGGGGGGCTGAAAAACTGTTTTTT. Encoded protein: CASSRSTGGAEKLFF.